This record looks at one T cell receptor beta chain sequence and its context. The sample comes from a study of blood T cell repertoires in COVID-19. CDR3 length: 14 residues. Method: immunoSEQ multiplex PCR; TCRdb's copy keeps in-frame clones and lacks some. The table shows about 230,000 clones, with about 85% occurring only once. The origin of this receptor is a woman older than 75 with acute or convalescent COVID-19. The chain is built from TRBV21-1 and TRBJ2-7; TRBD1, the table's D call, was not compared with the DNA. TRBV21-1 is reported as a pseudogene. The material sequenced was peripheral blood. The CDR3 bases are TGTGCCAGCAGCATCGGGGACAGGGGGTGCGAGCAGTACTTC. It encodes CASSIGDRGCEQYF.